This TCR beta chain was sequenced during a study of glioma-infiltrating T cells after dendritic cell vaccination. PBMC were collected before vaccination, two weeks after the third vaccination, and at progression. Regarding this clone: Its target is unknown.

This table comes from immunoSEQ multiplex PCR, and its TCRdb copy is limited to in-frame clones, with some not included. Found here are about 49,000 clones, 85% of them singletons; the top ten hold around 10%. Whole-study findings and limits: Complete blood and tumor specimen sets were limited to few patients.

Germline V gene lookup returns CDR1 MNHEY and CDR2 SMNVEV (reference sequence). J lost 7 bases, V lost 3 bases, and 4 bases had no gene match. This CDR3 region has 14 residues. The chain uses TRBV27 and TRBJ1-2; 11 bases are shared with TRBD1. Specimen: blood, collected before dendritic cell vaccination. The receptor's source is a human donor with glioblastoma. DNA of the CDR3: TGTGCCAGCAGTTTCGGGACAGGGGGTCTTGGCTACACCTTC. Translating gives CASSFGTGGLGYTF.